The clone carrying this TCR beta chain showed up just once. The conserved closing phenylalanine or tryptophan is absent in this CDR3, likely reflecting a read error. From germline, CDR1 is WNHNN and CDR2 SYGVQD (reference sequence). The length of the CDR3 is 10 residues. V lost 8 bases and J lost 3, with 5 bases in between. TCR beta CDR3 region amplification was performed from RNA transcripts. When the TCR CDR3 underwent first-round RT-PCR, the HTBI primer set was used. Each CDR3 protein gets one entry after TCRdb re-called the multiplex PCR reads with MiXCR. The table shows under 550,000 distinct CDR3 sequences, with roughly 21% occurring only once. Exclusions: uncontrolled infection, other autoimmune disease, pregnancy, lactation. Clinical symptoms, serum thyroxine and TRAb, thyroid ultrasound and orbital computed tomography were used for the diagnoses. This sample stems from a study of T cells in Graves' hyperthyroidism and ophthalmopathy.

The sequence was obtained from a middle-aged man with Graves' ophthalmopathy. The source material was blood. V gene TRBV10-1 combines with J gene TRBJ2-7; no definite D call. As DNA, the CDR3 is TGCGCCAGCGGATACTACGAGCAGTACCTC. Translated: CASGYYEQYL.